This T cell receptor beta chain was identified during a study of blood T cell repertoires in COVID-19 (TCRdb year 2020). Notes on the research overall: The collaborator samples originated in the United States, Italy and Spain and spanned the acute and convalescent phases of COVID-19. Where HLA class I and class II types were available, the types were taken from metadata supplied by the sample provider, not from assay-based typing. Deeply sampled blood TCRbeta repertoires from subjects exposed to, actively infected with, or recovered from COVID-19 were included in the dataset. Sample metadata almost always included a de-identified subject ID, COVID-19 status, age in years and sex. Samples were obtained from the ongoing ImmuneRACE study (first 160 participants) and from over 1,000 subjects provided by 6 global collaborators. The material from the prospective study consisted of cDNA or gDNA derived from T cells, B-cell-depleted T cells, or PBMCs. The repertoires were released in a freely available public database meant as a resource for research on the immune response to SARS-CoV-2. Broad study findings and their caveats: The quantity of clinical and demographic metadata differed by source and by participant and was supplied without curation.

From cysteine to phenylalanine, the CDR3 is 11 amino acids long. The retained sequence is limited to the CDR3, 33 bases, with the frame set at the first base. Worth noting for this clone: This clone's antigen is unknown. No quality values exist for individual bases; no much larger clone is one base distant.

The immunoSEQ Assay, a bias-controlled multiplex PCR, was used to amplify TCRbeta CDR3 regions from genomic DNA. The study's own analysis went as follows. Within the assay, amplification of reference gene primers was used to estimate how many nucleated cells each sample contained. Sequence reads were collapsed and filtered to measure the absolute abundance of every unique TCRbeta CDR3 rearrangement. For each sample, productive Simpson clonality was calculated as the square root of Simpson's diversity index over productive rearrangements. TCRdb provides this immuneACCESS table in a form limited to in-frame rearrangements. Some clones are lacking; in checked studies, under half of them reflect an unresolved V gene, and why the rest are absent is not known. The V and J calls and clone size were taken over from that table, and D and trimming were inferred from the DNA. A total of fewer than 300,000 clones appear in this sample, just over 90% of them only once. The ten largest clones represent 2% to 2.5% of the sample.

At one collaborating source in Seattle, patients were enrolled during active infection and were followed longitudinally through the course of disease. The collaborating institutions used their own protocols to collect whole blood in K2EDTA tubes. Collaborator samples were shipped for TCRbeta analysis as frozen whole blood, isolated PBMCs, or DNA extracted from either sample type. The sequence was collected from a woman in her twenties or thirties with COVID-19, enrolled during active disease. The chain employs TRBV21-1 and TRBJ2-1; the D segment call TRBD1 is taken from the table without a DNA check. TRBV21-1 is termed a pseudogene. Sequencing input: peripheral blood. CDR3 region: CAFQRGHEQFF. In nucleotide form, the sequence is TGTGCCTTTCAAAGGGGTCATGAGCAGTTCTTC.